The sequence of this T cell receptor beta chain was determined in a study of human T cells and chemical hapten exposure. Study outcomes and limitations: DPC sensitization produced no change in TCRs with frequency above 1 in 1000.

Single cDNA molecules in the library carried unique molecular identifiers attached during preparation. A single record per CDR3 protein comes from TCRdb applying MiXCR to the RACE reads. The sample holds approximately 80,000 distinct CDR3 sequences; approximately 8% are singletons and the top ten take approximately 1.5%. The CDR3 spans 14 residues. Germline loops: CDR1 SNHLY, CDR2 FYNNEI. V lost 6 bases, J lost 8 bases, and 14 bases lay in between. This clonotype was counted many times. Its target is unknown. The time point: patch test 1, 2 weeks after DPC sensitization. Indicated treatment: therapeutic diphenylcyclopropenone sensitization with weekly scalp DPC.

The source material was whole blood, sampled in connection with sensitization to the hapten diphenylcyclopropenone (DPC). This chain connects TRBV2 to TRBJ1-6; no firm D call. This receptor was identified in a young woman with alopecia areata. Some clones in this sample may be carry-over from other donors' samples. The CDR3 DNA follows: TGTGCCAGCAGGCAGAGTCTGCGGTATTCACCCCTCCACTTT. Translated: CASRQSLRYSPLHF.